The source of this T cell receptor (beta chain) is a study of blood T cells in healthy people across ages. V dropped 0 bases and J dropped 9; count of bases not matched to a gene: 5. CDR1 is KGHSH and CDR2 is LQKENI in the germline V gene. The CDR3 is 15 amino acids. This clonotype was counted between two and nine times. Then a second PCR, running roughly 6 to 12 cycles, was carried out with a sample-barcoded 5' primer and a J-beta primer mix. TCRdb used MiXCR to reprocess the 5' RACE reads, holding one entry per CDR3 protein. This table has approximately 790,000 distinct CDR3 sequences, 60% to 80% appearing once.

Input material: blood. V and J are TRBV18 and TRBJ2-1; 10 nucleotides match TRBD2. The receptor comes from a man aged 30 to 39 in good health. The CDR3 nucleotides are TGTGCCAGCTCACCACCGGAGCTAGCGGGGGCTGAGCAGTTCTTC. As protein: CASSPPELAGAEQFF.